This T cell receptor (beta chain) is drawn from a study of regulatory T cells in long-lasting Graves disease (dated by TCRdb to 2020 to 2023). With regard to the full study: Antithyroid drugs had been taken for less than 3 months by newly diagnosed Graves' disease patients. Peripheral blood TCR sequencing and RNA sequencing compared persistent Graves' disease patients with newly diagnosed Graves' disease patients. The study was conducted in China and was registered as a clinical trial. TCR sequencing covered some 13 persistent and roughly 20 newly diagnosed Graves' disease patients, 33 samples in total.

What the work shows at the level of the full study, not this receptor alone: Compared with newly diagnosed patients, patients with persistent Graves' disease had lower TCR Shannon entropy and fewer highly expanded clones, which suggests clonal expansion. Persistent patients shared more public clonotypes among themselves (fewer than 3,000) than newly diagnosed patients did (nearly 1,000). The small sample size was acknowledged by the authors as a limitation that may reduce accuracy. Persistent disease showed preferential use of TRBV28, TRBJ1-2 and TRBJ2-5, whereas newly diagnosed disease favored TRBV20-1 and TRBJ2-1. Only the TCR beta chain was sequenced and analyzed. Peripheral blood alone was examined, since thyroid tissue, which constituted the primary lesion, could not be accessed.

A distance of 7 bases separates the germline ends of V and J, which lose 7 bases and 2 bases respectively. The CDR3 spans 12 residues, from the cysteine through the phenylalanine. Of the read, only the CDR3 DNA is kept; its 36 bases are in frame from base 1. The library was produced with multiplex PCR. Sequencing relied on an Illumina HiSeq 4000. TCR beta libraries were built with iRepertoire HTBI primers and Arm-PCR amplification of CDR3 regions. Before sequencing, the PCR products underwent gel purification. As for the authors' bioinformatics: Across samples, 60 to 70 TRBV and approximately 15 TRBJ segments were identified and used for gene usage analysis of CDR3 amino acid clonotypes. COPE and FqMerger were used to merge the filtered high-quality paired reads into contigs. BLAST was used to align contigs to the IMGT TRBV, TRBD and TRBJ reference genes, and CDR3 was defined following IMGT. Any clonotype with a frequency above 0.1% was classified as a highly expanded clone. Shannon entropy served as the measure of repertoire diversity, while the Gini coefficient captured V-J evenness. Public clonotypes were defined as clonotypes shared by more than one individual. TCRdb reprocessed the public reads (quality trimming at Q25 with fastp, clone calling with MiXCR) and kept in-frame beta chains. CDR3 protein duplicates are merged, each entry listing the most common genes and DNA. Clone size and V and J calls follow TCRdb, not the original study. This sample comprises about 360,000 distinct CDR3 sequences, about 16% of them detected only once. 20% to 25% of the sample rests with the top ten.

This clonotype was counted many times. Its antigen is unknown. Per-nucleotide qualities are absent, and no much larger clonotype sits a single base away. The sample's time point label, in plain terms: newly diagnosed GD, antithyroid drugs for less than 3 months. RNA was extracted from PBMCs in TRIzol for both TCR sequencing and RNA sequencing. The diagnosis of Graves' disease followed American Thyroid Association guidelines. Patients for the study were recruited at an endocrinology department in Xi'an, China. From each patient, around 9 milliliters of peripheral blood was collected into an EDTA anticoagulant tube. PBMCs were isolated by Ficoll Paque Plus density gradient separation without further T cell sorting. An Agilent 2100 Bioanalyzer and agarose gel were used to assess RNA quality, and a NanoDrop 2000 was used to measure RNA concentration. This same sample was also part of a study on T cells in Graves' hyperthyroidism and ophthalmopathy. From that second study: Stable Graves' hyperthyroidism was defined as the absence of progression to ophthalmopathy over 18 months of follow-up. Hyperthyroidism patients were aged 18 to 65 years and newly diagnosed, with disease duration of less than 2 months. Any patient with an uncontrolled infection, another autoimmune disease, pregnancy or lactation was excluded. Clinical symptoms, serum thyroxine and TRAb, thyroid ultrasound, and orbital computed tomography formed the basis for the diagnoses. The first round of RT-PCR for the TCR CDR3 was performed with the HTBI primer set and the Qiagen OneStep RT-PCR kit. Most expanded thyroid clonotypes (frequency above 0.001) were also detected in blood, a finding suggesting that blood repertoires may reflect thyroid immune responses. A model built on a 13 V-J signature distinguished ophthalmopathy from stable hyperthyroidism, reaching roughly 88% sensitivity and 81.08% specificity in cross-validation and 80%/75% in testing. During validation, the model predicted progression to ophthalmopathy a median of about 6.5 months ahead of onset, with around 71% sensitivity and around 73% specificity. TCR V-J signatures able to tell the groups apart were searched for in a discovery cohort of 100 or so patients, of whom 43 had Graves' ophthalmopathy and some 60 had stable Graves' hyperthyroidism. An independent validation cohort of under 20 hyperthyroidism patients and approximately 17 patients who later progressed to ophthalmopathy tested prospective prediction of ophthalmopathy. The approximately 95 discovery patients were divided at random into training and test sets in a 7:3 ratio. The study also compared thyroid tissue and blood T-cell repertoires from about six Graves' hyperthyroidism patients. After sampling, hyperthyroidism patients received methimazole starting at 30 mg daily, and ophthalmopathy patients received high-dose intravenous methylprednisolone. The libraries were constructed in a second round of multiplex PCR and then size-selected and purified. Paired-end sequencing of the libraries was performed with 100 bp reads on an Illumina HiSeq2000. SOAPnuke was used to process the raw data, removing reads that contained adapters or uncalled bases, had a mean Phred below 15, or lacked an exact match to the constant primer or identifier. COPE v1.2.5 was used to merge high-quality paired reads, and clonotypes were defined as unique nucleotide sequences. MiTCR v1.1 was used to align clonotypes to the IMGT TRBV, TRBD and TRBJ reference segments. The analysis was restricted to V-J combinations with a frequency above 0.0001, which together covered roughly 99% of the repertoires. A TCS score was defined as the ratio between F50 (clonal expansion) and ExV (chaos), using BLOSUM62-based TCRdist between CDR3 peptides within each V-J. Welch's t-statistics and random forest reduced approximately 520 V-J features to around 14, which were used in a naive Bayes classifier (R e1071). No statistical method was used to set the sample size in advance, and investigators knew the group allocation. TCR Vbeta CDR3 sequencing of some 140 peripheral blood samples (approximately 44 ophthalmopathy, about 80 hyperthyroidism and approximately 17 progressor patients) is reported in the paper.

This receptor was taken from a woman between 18 and 30 years old with Graves disease. Donor details come from another sample of the same person, matched by shared clones. Material: peripheral blood mononuclear cells (PBMCs), obtained at new diagnosis, from a patient treated with antithyroid drugs. The V gene is TRBV12-3 or TRBV12-4 and the J gene is TRBJ2-3; a confident D gene designation cannot be given. The CDR3 amino acid sequence is: CASTTLTDTQYF. The DNA sequence is as follows: TGTGCCAGCACCACACTCACAGATACGCAGTATTTT.